This T cell receptor (beta chain) is drawn from a study of blood T cell repertoires in COVID-19. The germline CDR1 and CDR2 sequences are LNHDA and SQIVND (reference sequence). This CDR3 is 16 amino acids long. The V and J ends lost 3 bases and 4 bases, in that order; junction bases with no gene match: 7. In the original workflow: The authors estimated nucleated cell counts from reference gene primer amplification. Libraries were prepared by immunoSEQ multiplex PCR; TCRdb keeps only in-frame clonotypes and omits some of them. Clonal size and the V and J genes are those of that table, whereas D and trimming came from the DNA. The data contain some 97,000 clones, 90% of them singletons. This clone was counted only a few times.

The origin of this receptor is a man aged 60-69 years with acute or convalescent COVID-19. The chain employs TRBV19 and TRBJ2-2; 8 bases line up with TRBD1. The sequenced sample was peripheral blood. This CDR3 reads CASSIGQGRGTGELFF. The DNA for the CDR3 is TGTGCCAGTAGTATCGGACAGGGTAGAGGCACCGGGGAGCTGTTTTTT.